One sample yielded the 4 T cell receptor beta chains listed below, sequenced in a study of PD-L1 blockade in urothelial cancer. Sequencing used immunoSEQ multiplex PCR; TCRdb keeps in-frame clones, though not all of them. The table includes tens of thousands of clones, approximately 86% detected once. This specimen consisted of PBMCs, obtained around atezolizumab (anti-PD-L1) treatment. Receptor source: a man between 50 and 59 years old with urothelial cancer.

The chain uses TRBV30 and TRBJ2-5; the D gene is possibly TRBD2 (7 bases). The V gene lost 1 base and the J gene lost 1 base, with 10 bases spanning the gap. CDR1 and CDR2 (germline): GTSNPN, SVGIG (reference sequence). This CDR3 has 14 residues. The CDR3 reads CAWSGGGLQETQYF. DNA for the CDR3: TGTGCCTGGAGTGGCGGGGGCCTCCAAGAGACCCAGTACTTC.

The CDR3 DNA is TGTGCCAGTACTCAATTCCTAGCGGGGGCAACCAAAAACATTCAGTACTTC. Its translation is CASTQFLAGATKNIQYF. V and J are TRBV19 and TRBJ2-4; 10 bases are shared with TRBD2. Per the germline V gene, CDR1 is LNHDA and CDR2 is SQIVND (reference sequence). This CDR3 spans 17 amino acids. J gave up 2 bases and V 7 bases, and 11 bases lay outside the gene matches.

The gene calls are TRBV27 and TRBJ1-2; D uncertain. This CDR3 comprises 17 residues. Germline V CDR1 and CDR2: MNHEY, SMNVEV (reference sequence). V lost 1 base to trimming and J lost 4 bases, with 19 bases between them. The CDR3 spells CASSLWSARAASYGYTF. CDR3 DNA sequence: TGTGCCAGCAGTTTATGGAGCGCGCGGGCGGCTAGCTATGGCTACACCTTC.

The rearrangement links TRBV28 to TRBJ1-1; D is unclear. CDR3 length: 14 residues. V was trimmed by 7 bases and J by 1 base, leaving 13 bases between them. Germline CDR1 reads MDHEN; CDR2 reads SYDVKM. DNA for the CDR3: TGTGCCAGCATTCAGGCCAGCTCGAACACTGAAGCTTTCTTT. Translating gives CASIQASSNTEAFF.